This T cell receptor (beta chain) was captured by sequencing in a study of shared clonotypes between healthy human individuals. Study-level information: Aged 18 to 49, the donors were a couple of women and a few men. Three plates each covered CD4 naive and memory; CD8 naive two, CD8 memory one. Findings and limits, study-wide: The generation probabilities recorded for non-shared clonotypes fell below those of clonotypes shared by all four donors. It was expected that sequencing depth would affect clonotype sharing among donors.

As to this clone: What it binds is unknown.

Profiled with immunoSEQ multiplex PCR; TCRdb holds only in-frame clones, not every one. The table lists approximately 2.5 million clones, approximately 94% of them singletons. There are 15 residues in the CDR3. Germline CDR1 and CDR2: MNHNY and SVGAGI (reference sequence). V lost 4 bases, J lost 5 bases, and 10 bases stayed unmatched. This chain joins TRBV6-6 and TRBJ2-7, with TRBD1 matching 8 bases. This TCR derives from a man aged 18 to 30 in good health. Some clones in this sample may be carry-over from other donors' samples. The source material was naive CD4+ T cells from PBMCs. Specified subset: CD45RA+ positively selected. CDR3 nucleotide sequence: TGTGCCAGCAGTTCCGCCGGGACAGGCCGGAACGAGCAGTACTTC. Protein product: CASSSAGTGRNEQYF.